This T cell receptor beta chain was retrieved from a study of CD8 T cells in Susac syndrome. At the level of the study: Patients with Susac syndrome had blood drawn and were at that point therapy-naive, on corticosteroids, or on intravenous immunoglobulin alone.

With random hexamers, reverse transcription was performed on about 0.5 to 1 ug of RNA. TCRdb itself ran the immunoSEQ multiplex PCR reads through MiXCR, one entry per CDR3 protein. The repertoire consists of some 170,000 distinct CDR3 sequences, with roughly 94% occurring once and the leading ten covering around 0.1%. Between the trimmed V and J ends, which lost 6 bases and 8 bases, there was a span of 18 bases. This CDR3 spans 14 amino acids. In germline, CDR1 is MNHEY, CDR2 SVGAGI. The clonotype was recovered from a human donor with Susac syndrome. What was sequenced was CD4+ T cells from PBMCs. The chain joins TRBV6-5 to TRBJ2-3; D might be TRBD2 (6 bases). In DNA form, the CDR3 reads TGTGCCAGCAGCCCTGGACCTTCGGAGGGTACGCAGTATTTT. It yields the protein CASSPGPSEGTQYF.